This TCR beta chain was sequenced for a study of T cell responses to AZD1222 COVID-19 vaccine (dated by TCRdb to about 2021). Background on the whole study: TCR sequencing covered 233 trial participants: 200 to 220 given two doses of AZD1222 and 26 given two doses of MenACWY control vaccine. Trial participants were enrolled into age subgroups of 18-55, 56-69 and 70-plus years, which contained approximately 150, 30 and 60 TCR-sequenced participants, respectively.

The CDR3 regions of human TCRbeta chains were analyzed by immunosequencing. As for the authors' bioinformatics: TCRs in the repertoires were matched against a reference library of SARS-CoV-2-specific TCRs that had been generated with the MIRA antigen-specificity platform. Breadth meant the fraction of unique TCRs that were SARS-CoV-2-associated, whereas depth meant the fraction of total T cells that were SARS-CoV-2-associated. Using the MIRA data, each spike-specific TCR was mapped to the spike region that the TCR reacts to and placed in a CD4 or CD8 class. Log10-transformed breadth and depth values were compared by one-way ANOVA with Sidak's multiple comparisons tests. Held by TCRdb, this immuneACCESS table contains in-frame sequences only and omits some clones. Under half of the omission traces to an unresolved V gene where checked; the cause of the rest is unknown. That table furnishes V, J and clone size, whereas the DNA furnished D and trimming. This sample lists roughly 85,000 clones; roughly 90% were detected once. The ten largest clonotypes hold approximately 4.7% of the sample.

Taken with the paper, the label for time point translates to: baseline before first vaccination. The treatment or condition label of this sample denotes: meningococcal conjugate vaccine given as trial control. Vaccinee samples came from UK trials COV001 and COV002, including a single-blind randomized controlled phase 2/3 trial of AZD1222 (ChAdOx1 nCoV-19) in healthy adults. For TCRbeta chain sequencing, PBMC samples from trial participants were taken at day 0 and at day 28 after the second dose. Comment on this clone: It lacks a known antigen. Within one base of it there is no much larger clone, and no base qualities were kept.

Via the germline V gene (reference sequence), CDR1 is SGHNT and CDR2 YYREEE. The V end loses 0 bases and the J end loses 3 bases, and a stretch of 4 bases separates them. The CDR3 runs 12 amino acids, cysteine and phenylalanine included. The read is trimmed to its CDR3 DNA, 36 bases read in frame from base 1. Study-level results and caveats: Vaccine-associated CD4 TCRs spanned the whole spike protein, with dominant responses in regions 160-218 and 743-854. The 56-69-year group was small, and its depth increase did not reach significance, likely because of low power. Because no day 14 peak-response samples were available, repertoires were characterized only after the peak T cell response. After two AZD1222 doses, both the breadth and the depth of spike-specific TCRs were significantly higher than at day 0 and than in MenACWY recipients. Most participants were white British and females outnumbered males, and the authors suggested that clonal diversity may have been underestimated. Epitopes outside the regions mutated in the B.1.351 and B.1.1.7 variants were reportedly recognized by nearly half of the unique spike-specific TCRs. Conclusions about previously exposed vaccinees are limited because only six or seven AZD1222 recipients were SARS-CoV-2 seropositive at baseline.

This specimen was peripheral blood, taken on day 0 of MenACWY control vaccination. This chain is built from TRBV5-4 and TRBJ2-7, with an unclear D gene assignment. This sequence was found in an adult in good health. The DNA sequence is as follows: TGTGCCAGCAGCTTGGATGGCTACGAGCAGTACTTC. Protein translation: CASSLDGYEQYF.